This T cell receptor beta chain derives from a study of a mutant IDH1 vaccine in newly diagnosed glioma. The table came from immunoSEQ multiplex PCR; TCRdb's copy has only in-frame clones and leaves some out. Of some 60,000 clones in the sample, around 86% were seen once. Described time point: week 23, last vaccination. Mutant IDH1 20-mer peptide, at 300 ug, made up each vaccine dose, with topical imiquimod. The CDR3 has 17 amino acids. The V gene end was trimmed by 2 bases and the J gene end by 5 bases; junction bases not matched to a gene: 10. Germline-derived CDR1 and CDR2 are LGHNA and YNFKEQ. On this clone: The antigen is not known.

The chain joins TRBV4-2 to TRBJ2-2; 8 bases are shared with TRBD1. The sequence was collected from a man aged 40-49 years with glioma. The input for sequencing was PBMCs, taken from a glioma patient whose treatment included an IDH1 peptide vaccine. CDR3 sequence: CASSQKTPRQGTGELFF. Here the CDR3 DNA reads TGTGCCAGCAGCCAAAAAACTCCGAGACAGGGGACCGGGGAGCTGTTTTTT.